This is a list of T cell receptor beta chains from one sample in a study of blood T cells in healthy people across ages. TCRdb passed the 5' RACE reads through MiXCR, listing each CDR3 protein once. In the table there are 1.2 million to 1.5 million distinct CDR3 sequences, around two fifths of which are singletons. The sequenced sample consisted of blood. The origin of the receptors is a woman aged 18-35 years in good health. The CDR3 runs from the conserved cysteine through the conserved F or W. A D gene is named only where the DNA matches it firmly. The size field is filled for only some rows; it gives once, few, many or a size class.

TRBV4-2	TRBJ2-2	.	TRBD2	CARTRGRGNGELFF	TGTGCCAGAACCCGGGGGAGGGGAAACGGGGAGCTGTTTTTT
TRBV18	TRBJ2-1	.	.	CASSLAHSSYNEQFF	TGTGCCAGCTCACTAGCGCACAGCTCCTACAATGAGCAGTTCTTC
TRBV2	TRBJ1-4	.	TRBD1	CASSVKGAHSEKLFF	TGTGCCAGCAGTGTTAAGGGGGCGCATTCTGAAAAACTGTTTTTT
TRBV5-6	TRBJ2-1	once	TRBD2	CASSLAIGGSSYNEQFF	TGTGCCAGCAGCTTGGCCATCGGGGGGAGCTCCTACAATGAGCAGTTCTTC
TRBV5-1	TRBJ2-1	.	.	CASSQQRGPYNEQFF	TGCGCCAGCAGCCAGCAGAGGGGCCCCTACAATGAGCAGTTCTTC
TRBV4-2	TRBJ2-3	.	.	CASSQEARGTDTQYF	TGTGCCAGCAGCCAAGAAGCCCGGGGCACAGATACGCAGTATTTT
TRBV5-1	TRBJ2-2	.	.	CASSLGTTGNTGELFF	TGCGCCAGCAGCTTGGGGACCACAGGGAACACCGGGGAGCTGTTTTTT
TRBV9	TRBJ2-1	.	TRBD2	CASTTPGTSGNNEQFF	TGTGCCAGCACCACGCCTGGGACTAGCGGGAACAATGAGCAGTTCTTC
TRBV18	TRBJ1-5	few	.	CASSPQTVSGNQPQHF	TGTGCCAGCTCACCGCAGACGGTCTCGGGCAATCAGCCCCAGCATTTT
TRBV29-1	TRBJ1-4	.	.	CSVTGQYEKLFF	TGCAGCGTCACTGGACAGTACGAAAAACTGTTTTTT
TRBV29-1	TRBJ2-1	.	.	CSAPRDTEGETQFF	TGCAGCGCCCCCCGGGACACTGAAGGGGAGACCCAGTTCTTC
TRBV20-1	TRBJ2-1	.	TRBD2	CSAAGGLAGVSREQFF	TGCAGTGCCGCCGGGGGACTAGCGGGAGTCTCACGCGAGCAGTTCTTC
TRBV7-9	TRBJ1-4	.	.	CASSDSGRDNEKLFF	TGTGCCAGCAGCGACTCCGGGAGGGATAATGAAAAACTGTTTTTT
TRBV27	TRBJ1-2	.	TRBD1	CASSSLGGQYGYTF	TGTGCCAGCAGTTCCCTTGGGGGACAGTATGGCTACACCTTC
TRBV12-3/TRBV12-4	TRBJ2-3	.	TRBD2	CASTPGVAGEEGTDTQYF	TGTGCCAGCACCCCGGGGGTAGCGGGAGAGGAGGGCACAGATACGCAGTATTTT
TRBV12-3/TRBV12-4	TRBJ2-7	once	.	CASSCGNTYEQYF	TGTGCCAGCAGCTGCGGGAATACCTACGAGCAGTACTTC
TRBV20-1	TRBJ2-7	.	TRBD1	CSARRTGRNLYEQYF	TGCAGTGCTAGAAGGACAGGGAGGAACTTATACGAGCAGTACTTC
TRBV5-1	TRBJ2-4	few	.	CASSLAPGSQNIQYF	TGCGCCAGCAGCTTGGCCCCGGGCTCCCAAAACATTCAGTACTTC
TRBV18	TRBJ1-1	few	.	CASSPNRNTEAFF	TGTGCCAGCTCACCCAACAGGAACACTGAAGCTTTCTTT
TRBV25-1	TRBJ2-6	few	.	CASSDPSGANVLTF	TGTGCCAGCAGTGACCCCTCCGGGGCCAACGTCCTGACTTTC
TRBV7-9	TRBJ2-3	few	.	CASSLVLGASTDTQYF	TGTGCCAGCAGCTTAGTTCTTGGGGCTAGCACAGATACGCAGTATTTT
TRBV12-3/TRBV12-4	TRBJ2-3	few	.	CASSNPGAVPDTQYF	TGTGCCAGCAGTAACCCAGGGGCGGTCCCAGATACGCAGTATTTT
TRBV27	TRBJ1-2	few	.	CASSLSAGAGYTF	TGTGCCAGCAGTTTATCGGCAGGGGCCGGCTACACCTTC
TRBV7-8	TRBJ2-5	.	.	CASSRIEETQYF	TGTGCCAGCAGCAGGATTGAAGAGACCCAGTACTTC
TRBV7-9	TRBJ2-7	.	.	CASSAKVQAYEQYF	TGTGCCAGCAGCGCCAAGGTACAAGCCTACGAGCAGTACTTC
TRBV28	TRBJ1-5	.	.	CASTRTALSNQPQHF	TGTGCCAGCACCAGGACAGCACTTAGCAATCAGCCCCAGCATTTT
TRBV11-2	TRBJ1-5	.	TRBD1	CASSLGRWDREYQPQHF	TGTGCCAGCAGCCTGGGCCGGTGGGACAGGGAATATCAGCCCCAGCATTTT
TRBV12-3/TRBV12-4	TRBJ1-1	.	.	CASSFPGANTEAFF	TGTGCCAGCAGTTTTCCGGGGGCGAACACTGAAGCTTTCTTT
TRBV7-8	TRBJ2-5	.	.	CASTIGVNYNEQYF	TGTGCCAGCACTATCGGGGTAAATTACAATGAGCAGTACTTC
TRBV20-1	TRBJ1-2	.	.	CSARDGWGGGYTF	TGCAGTGCTAGAGATGGATGGGGGGGAGGCTACACCTTC
TRBV27	TRBJ2-7	.	.	CASSLSGGHQSYEQYF	TGTGCCAGCAGTTTATCGGGGGGGCACCAATCCTACGAGCAGTACTTC
TRBV19	TRBJ2-7	few	.	CASSIGGRDYEQYF	TGTGCCAGTAGTATAGGAGGACGGGACTACGAGCAGTACTTC